The 32 T cell receptor beta chains listed next were all sequenced from one sample in a study of shared clonotypes between healthy human individuals. The repertoire was sequenced with immunoSEQ multiplex PCR; TCRdb's copy has only in-frame clones and lacks some. The profile shows some 2,100,000 clones, approximately 94% of them singletons. Naive CD8 cells, CD45RO-negative and positively selected for CCR7, excluded terminally differentiated effector memory CD45RA+ cells. Material: naive CD8+ T cells from PBMCs. These receptors all come from a man aged 18 to 35 in good health. Some clones in this sample may be carry-over from other donors' samples.

The genes are TRBV6-4 and TRBJ2-3, with D perhaps matching TRBD2 (7 bases). The CDR3 is 14 residues long. From germline, CDR1 is MRHNA and CDR2 SNTAGT. The ends were cut back, 4 bases at V and 1 base at J, with 9 bases in the middle. Written as DNA, the CDR3 is TGTGCCAGCAGTGTAGGGGGGGGCACAGATACGCAGTATTTT. Residues: CASSVGGGTDTQYF.

The chain employs TRBV2 and TRBJ1-2; weak D call: TRBD1 (5 bases). CDR3 length: 15 amino acids. V shed 1 base and J shed 4 bases, with 13 bases lying between them. Per germline, CDR1 SNHLY and CDR2 FYNNEI. The CDR3 protein is CASSEGGRTSYGYTF. The CDR3 bases are TGTGCCAGCAGTGAAGGGGGACGGACTAGCTATGGCTACACCTTC.

The chain carries TRBV19 and TRBJ1-1, with TRBD1 identical over 7 bases. Losses at the gene ends were 3 bases for V and 8 bases for J; bases not matched to a gene: 6. This CDR3 has 13 residues. Looked up from germline, CDR1 is LNHDA and CDR2 is SQIVND (reference sequence). As DNA, the CDR3 is TGTGCCAGTAGTATTGGAGGGGGCATGGAAGCTTTCTTT. Translation: CASSIGGGMEAFF.

With regard to this clone: Possible read error: a much larger clone is one base away. The genes are TRBV28 and TRBJ2-7, with 8 bases that match TRBD1. CDR3 length: 13 residues. With 4 bases clipped from V and 2 bases from J, the junction kept 1 base outside the gene matches. The germline CDR1 and CDR2 sequences are MDHEN and SYDVKM. For the CDR3, the DNA is TGTGCCAGCAGTTGGGGACAGGCCTACGAGCAGTACTTC. This translates into CASSWGQAYEQYF. Combining the CDR3 with reference TRBV28 and TRBJ2-7 gives the whole variable domain DVKVTQSSRYLVKRTGEKVFLECVQDMDHENMFWYRQDPGLGLRLIYFSYDVKMKEKGDIPEGYSVSREKKERFSLILESASTNQTSMYLCASSWGQAYEQYFGPGTRLTVT.

The chain has TRBV6-7 and TRBJ1-1, with D possibly being TRBD1 (6 bases). TRBV6-7 is sorted into the ORF group, with uncertain function. Trimming took 4 bases from V and 4 from J, leaving 16 bases between them. The CDR3 extends over 15 amino acids. CDR3 sequence (DNA): TGTGCCAGCAGTTTTTTCAGGGGTTCAAGCACTGAAGCTTTCTTT. Encoded protein: CASSFFRGSSTEAFF.

The rearrangement joins TRBV11-2 to TRBJ2-1, with TRBD2 identical over 11 bases. The CDR3 loop spans 13 amino acids. The trim removed 7 bases at V and 12 bases at J, leaving 8 bases unmatched. Germline V CDR1 and CDR2: SGHAT, FQNNGV. In nucleotides, the CDR3 is TGTGCCAGCATGGGACTAGCGGTCACGGGGCAGTTCTTC. It is translated as CASMGLAVTGQFF.

This rearrangement joins TRBV4-1 to TRBJ2-5, with 7 bases fitting TRBD2. The V gene's germline CDR1 is MGHRA and CDR2 YSYEKL. V shed 1 base and J 5 bases; nucleotides not matched to a gene: 4. This CDR3 has 14 amino acids. The CDR3 DNA reads TGCGCCAGCAGCCAAGGCCCGGGAGGCGAGACCCAGTACTTC. Translated, it gives CASSQGPGGETQYF.

The chain carries TRBV4-2 and TRBJ1-5, with a tentative D call TRBD1 (5 bases). The CDR3 is made up of 16 amino acids. With 0 bases removed from V and 3 bases from J, the gap between germline ends came to 12 bases. Germline V gene data show CDR1 as LGHNA and CDR2 as YNFKEQ. CDR3 in amino acids: CASSQEVGDVNQPQHF. The CDR3 DNA reads as TGTGCCAGCAGCCAAGAAGTGGGGGACGTCAATCAGCCCCAGCATTTT.

The chain combines TRBV30 with TRBJ2-1; D not resolved. Between the trimmed V and J ends, which lost 2 bases and 0 bases, there was a span of 5 bases. The CDR3 runs 13 residues. In germline, CDR1 is GTSNPN, CDR2 SVGIG (reference sequence). Here the CDR3 DNA reads TGTGCCTGGAGTCGGAGCTCCTACAATGAGCAGTTCTTC. It specifies CAWSRSSYNEQFF.

The chain uses TRBV29-1 and TRBJ2-2; D may be TRBD1 (6 bases). Germline lookup yields CDR1 SQVTM and CDR2 ANQGSEA. V lost 4 bases, J lost 2 bases, and 14 bases lay in between. The CDR3 consists of 15 residues. This CDR3 reads CSVVRQGLNTGELFF. CDR3 sequence (DNA): TGCAGCGTTGTCCGCCAGGGGCTAAACACCGGGGAGCTGTTTTTT.

This sequence joins TRBV10-2 and TRBJ1-5, with unresolved D. The V gene's germline CDR1 is WSHSY and CDR2 SAAADI. The CDR3 length is 14 residues. Trimming cost V 7 bases and J 4 bases, with 14 bases left between them. The CDR3 coding sequence is TGCGCCAGCACTTGGGGTGTAGGGAATCAGCCCCAGCATTTT. This translates into CASTWGVGNQPQHF.

The chain recombines TRBV15 with TRBJ1-1; D is unresolved. The CDR3 runs to 11 residues. Germline V gene lookup returns CDR1 LNHNV and CDR2 YYDKDF (reference sequence). The ends were cut back, 8 bases at V and 1 base at J, with 5 bases in the middle. The CDR3 region is CATLGNTEAFF. CDR3 DNA: TGTGCCACCTTAGGGAACACTGAAGCTTTCTTT.

V gene TRBV5-1 combines with J gene TRBJ2-5; 10 nucleotides agree with TRBD1. V was pared by 0 bases and J by 5 bases, with 4 bases of the junction left unmatched. Germline loops: CDR1 SGHRS, CDR2 YFSETQ. The CDR3 spans 15 residues. The CDR3 DNA sequence: TGCGCCAGCAGCTTGGACGGGACAGGGGTCGAGACCCAGTACTTC. This sequence encodes CASSLDGTGVETQYF.

The chain links TRBV4-1 to TRBJ2-2, with D maybe TRBD2 (6 bases). Germline values: CDR1 MGHRA, CDR2 YSYEKL. The CDR3 is 19 amino acids. V was pared by 0 bases and J by 2 bases, with 19 bases between. CDR3 nucleotides: TGCGCCAGCAGCCAAGAGGCAGTTCGAGGAGGGCCAAACACCGGGGAGCTGTTTTTT. The encoded protein is CASSQEAVRGGPNTGELFF.

The chain joins TRBV7-3 to TRBJ1-3; TRBD1 is a possible D gene (5 bases). Trimming stripped 5 bases from V and 0 bases from J, with 8 bases between. Germline assignment: CDR1 SGHTA and CDR2 FQGTGA. This CDR3 comprises 14 residues. Written as DNA, the CDR3 is TGTGCCAGCAGCAACGGGACCTCTGGAAACACCATATATTTT. Translation gives CASSNGTSGNTIYF.

In its sample, this clone was seen once. The rearrangement uses TRBV28 and TRBJ2-1; 9 nucleotides match TRBD2. From germline, CDR1 is MDHEN and CDR2 SYDVKM. V was clipped by 3 bases and J by 9 bases; unmatched bases: 6. The CDR3 length is 14 residues. The CDR3: CASSLGGRASEQFF. The CDR3 DNA sequence: TGTGCCAGCAGTTTGGGCGGGAGGGCTAGTGAGCAGTTCTTC.

A single count supports this clone. CDR3 region: CASSPIGGPGELFF. For the CDR3, the DNA is TGTGCCAGCAGCCCGATCGGGGGCCCCGGGGAGCTGTTTTTT. V is TRBV28 and J is TRBJ2-2; D tentatively fits TRBD1 or TRBD2 (6 bases each). The CDR3 sequence is 14 residues long. Trimming stripped 6 bases from V and 6 bases from J, with 14 bases between. Germline V gives CDR1 MDHEN, CDR2 SYDVKM.

The chain employs TRBV27 and TRBJ1-2; D unresolved. V lost 4 bases, J lost 0 bases, and 15 bases lay in between. Germline V gene data show CDR1 as MNHEY and CDR2 as SMNVEV (reference sequence). This CDR3 contains 16 residues. CDR3 in amino acids: CASSSLLVPANYGYTF. CDR3 nucleotides: TGTGCCAGCAGTTCCCTATTAGTGCCAGCTAACTATGGCTACACCTTC.

The chain combines TRBV11-2 with TRBJ2-6, with D hard to call. V shed 1 base and J shed 0 bases, with 7 bases lying between them. Germline CDR1 and CDR2: SGHAT and FQNNGV. The CDR3 is made up of 16 amino acids. CDR3 DNA: TGTGCCAGCAGCTTAGTATTGGACTCTGGGGCCAACGTCCTGACTTTC. This translates into CASSLVLDSGANVLTF. Full variable domain (outside the CDR3, taken from reference TRBV11-2 and TRBJ2-6): EAGVAQSPRYKIIEKRQSVAFWCNPISGHATLYWYQQILGQGPKLLIQFQNNGVVDDSQLPKDRFSAERLKGVDSTLKIQPAKLEDSAVYLCASSLVLDSGANVLTFGAGSRLTVL.

The chain recombines TRBV13 with TRBJ2-7; the D gene is possibly TRBD2 (5 bases). The V gene's germline CDR1 is PRHDT and CDR2 FYEKMQ (reference sequence). Trimming shortened V by 5 bases and J by 0 bases, and 11 bases separated the two germline ends. The CDR3 is made up of 14 amino acids. CDR3 residues: CASSTRLSSYEQYF. For the CDR3, the DNA is TGTGCCAGCAGCACCCGACTAAGCTCCTACGAGCAGTACTTC.

This clone was seen just once. The genes are TRBV6-1 and TRBJ2-7, with 7 bases fitting TRBD2. Trimming removed 4 bases from V and 5 bases from J; junction bases left unmatched: 14. CDR1 and CDR2 from the germline V gene are MNHNS and SASEGT. This CDR3 is built from 16 residues. The CDR3 DNA reads TGTGCCAGCAGTGGGGTCCCCTGGGAGGGCGGCGACGAGCAGTACTTC. This sequence encodes CASSGVPWEGGDEQYF.

The chain couples TRBV28 to TRBJ2-1; D is undetermined. Looked up from germline, CDR1 is MDHEN and CDR2 is SYDVKM. V lost 10 bases, J lost 8 bases, and 18 bases lay in between. The CDR3 totals 13 residues. This CDR3 reads CATKYQAPHEQFF. The CDR3 DNA reads TGTGCCACCAAGTACCAGGCCCCTCATGAGCAGTTCTTC.

J is TRBJ2-7 and V is TRBV27; D is unclear. Germline-derived CDR1 and CDR2 are MNHEY and SMNVEV (reference sequence). This CDR3 spans 15 amino acids. The germline V and J ends were trimmed by 5 bases and 5 bases, with 19 bases remaining between them. The CDR3, as DNA: TGTGCCAGCAGTCCGAGGTCTATGCCCCGAGACGAGCAGTACTTC. Protein sequence: CASSPRSMPRDEQYF.

The genes are TRBV5-4 and TRBJ2-1, with D perhaps TRBD2 (5 bases). The CDR3 spans 13 residues. Trimming removed 4 bases from V and 4 bases from J, with 9 bases in between. Germline V gene sequence: CDR1 SGHNT, CDR2 YYREEE (reference sequence). The CDR3 DNA is TGTGCCAGCAGCACCAGAGGGTACAATGAGCAGTTCTTC. It codes for CASSTRGYNEQFF.

A single count supports this clone. The chain is built from TRBV7-8 and TRBJ2-1, with 10 positions matching TRBD2. The V segment lost 5 bases and the J segment 7 bases; nucleotides outside the gene matches: 5. This CDR3 is built from 14 residues. The germline V gene has CDR1 SGHVS and CDR2 FQNEAQ. The CDR3: CASSPGLASNEQFF. As DNA, the CDR3 is TGTGCCAGCAGCCCGGGACTAGCGTCTAATGAGCAGTTCTTC. The variable domain in full, completed from reference TRBV7-8 and TRBJ2-1, reads GAGVSQSPRYKVAKRGQDVALRCDPISGHVSLFWYQQALGQGPEFLTYFQNEAQLDKSGLPSDRFFAERPEGSVSTLKIQRTQQEDSAVYLCASSPGLASNEQFFGPGTRLTVL.

The rearrangement links TRBV4-2 to TRBJ2-3; TRBD2 might be the D (5 bases). The V end was cut by 1 base, the J end by 6 bases, with 14 bases between. This CDR3 spans 15 amino acids. The V gene's germline CDR1 is LGHNA and CDR2 YNFKEQ. This CDR3 is CASSQGEIVPDTQYF. In DNA form, the CDR3 reads TGTGCCAGCAGCCAAGGGGAGATTGTCCCGGATACGCAGTATTTT.

The CDR3 DNA sequence: TGTGCCAGCAGCCCGACTAGCGGGGCCTCCTACGAGCAGTACTTC. Protein: CASSPTSGASYEQYF. The chain employs TRBV7-3 and TRBJ2-7; the match to TRBD2 covers 11 bases. V gave up 5 bases and J gave up 0 bases; unmatched junction bases: 3. Germline loops: CDR1 SGHTA, CDR2 FQGTGA. There are 15 residues in the CDR3.

This clone was counted once. The V call is TRBV10-2, the J call TRBJ2-7, with 10 bases fitting TRBD1. CDR1 is WSHSY, CDR2 SAAADI, per germline. The CDR3 is 14 amino acids. The V gene end was trimmed by 6 bases and the J gene end by 6 bases; junction bases not matched to a gene: 8. CDR3 amino acids: CASRAGTGDSEQYF. The CDR3 DNA reads as TGCGCCAGCAGAGCCGGGACAGGGGACTCCGAGCAGTACTTC.

The chain has TRBV6-8 and TRBJ2-5; TRBD2 agrees at 10 bases. CDR3 size: 17 residues. Germline V gene lookup returns CDR1 MNHGY and CDR2 SAAAGT. The V segment lost 7 bases and the J segment 5 bases; nucleotides outside the gene matches: 16. The CDR3 sequence: CASTLKRKREGRETQYF. The DNA for the CDR3 is TGTGCCAGCACGCTAAAGAGGAAGCGGGAGGGCCGCGAGACCCAGTACTTC.

The chain has TRBV19 and TRBJ1-5; 7 bases are shared with TRBD1. Losses at the gene ends were 7 bases for V and 3 bases for J; bases not matched to a gene: 6. Germline loops: CDR1 LNHDA, CDR2 SQIVND (reference sequence). This CDR3 is built from 14 residues. In DNA, the CDR3 is TGTGCCAGTACCTCCGGGACAGACAATCAGCCCCAGCATTTT. Translated: CASTSGTDNQPQHF.

This clone was seen just once. The V gene is TRBV13, the J gene TRBJ2-1, with 9 nucleotides matching TRBD2. With 7 bases clipped from V and 5 bases from J, the junction kept 3 bases outside the gene matches. The CDR3 has 13 residues. CDR1 is PRHDT, CDR2 FYEKMQ, per germline (reference sequence). CDR3 residues: CASTSGIDNEQFF. The DNA of the CDR3 is TGTGCCAGCACTAGCGGGATTGACAATGAGCAGTTCTTC.

The chain recombines TRBV4-3 with TRBJ2-7; 9 bases fit TRBD1. The CDR3 is made up of 15 amino acids. V shed 1 base and J 3 bases; nucleotides not matched to a gene: 4. The V gene's germline CDR1 is LGHNA and CDR2 YSLEER. CDR3 nucleotides: TGCGCCAGCAGCCAAGGACAGGGGGAAGGCTACGAGCAGTACTTC. Its protein product is CASSQGQGEGYEQYF.